What follows is one T cell receptor (beta chain) and its context. The primer mix had 60 Vbeta and 13 Jbeta primers. Profiled with immunoSEQ multiplex PCR; TCRdb holds only in-frame clones, not every one. The sample contains approximately 160,000 clones, approximately 80% of which appear only once. The sample originates from a study of cytomegalovirus exposure and HLA in healthy donors. The source is a man aged 25 to 40 in good health and CMV-seropositive. The source material was PBMCs.

For the CDR3, the DNA is TGCGCCAGCAGCGTACAGGGGAACGGCTACACCTTC. It encodes CASSVQGNGYTF. The V and J genes are TRBV5-1 and TRBJ1-2, with 7 bases aligning to TRBD1. With 4 bases clipped from V and 8 bases from J, the junction kept 5 bases outside the gene matches. The CDR3 totals 12 residues. Germline CDR1 is SGHRS and CDR2 is YFSETQ.